This TCR beta chain was profiled in a study of CD8+CD57+ T cells in acquired aplastic anemia. Study summary: Recorded DNA amounts for sorted CD4+ and CD8+ cells had an average of 3.2 ug.

Profiling that covered TCR beta VDJ and CDR3 relied on genomic DNA as its template. A single record per CDR3 protein comes from TCRdb applying MiXCR to the reads. Seen here are hundreds of thousands of distinct CDR3 sequences, approximately 80% observed once, and the top ten hold about two fifths. Sequencing involved patients with CD8+CD57+ cell expansion previously shown by flow cytometry. This clonotype appeared once. The target antigen is unknown. Compared with germline, one end of the junction differs, possibly owing to a read error. Broader study findings: The same twenty-nine CD8+ CDR3 sequences occurred in patients and in controls. No significant patient-versus-control difference appeared in CD8+ Simpson's diversity.

The CDR3 has 15 amino acids. In germline, CDR1 is LNHNV, CDR2 YYDKDF (reference sequence). Sequenced sample: sorted CD4+, CD8+, or CD8+CD57+ T cells (not recorded which) from PBMCs. The receptor comes from a human donor with aplastic anemia. The chain links TRBV15 to TRBJ2-5, with TRBD2 identical over 7 bases. The CDR3 here is CASSLAGGPKEHHFF. CDR3 coding DNA: TGTGCCAGCAGCTTAGCGGGCGGTCCCAAAGAGCACCATTTTTTC.